This section outlines one T cell receptor beta chain sequence together with its context. Its target is unknown. These data belong to a study of T-cell reconstitution after alpha-beta-depleted transplantation in children. Study-level results: Surviving recipient cells, namely T cells and thymic progenitors, were the source of high day-60 TCRbeta diversity in some patients. A year post-transplant, T-cell counts and diversity derived mostly from newly produced T cells. At around two months after transplant, the alpha-beta T cells were reportedly derived from several hundred expanded clones that came from non-depleted graft cells.

The authors prepared the TCRbeta library with unique molecular identifiers. TCRdb passed the PCR reads through MiXCR, listing each CDR3 protein once. The profile covers fewer than 750,000 distinct CDR3 sequences, with approximately 30% appearing a single time and 30% to 40% taken by the ten largest. The source was PBMCs, collected before TCRalphabeta/CD19-depleted stem cell transplant. The sequence was obtained from a boy under three years old with Wiskott-Aldrich syndrome, due to receive a stem cell transplant.

The CDR3 reads CASSPPGTASYEQYF. The CDR3 coding sequence is TGTGCCAGCAGCCCCCCAGGGACAGCCTCCTACGAGCAGTACTTC. V is TRBV28 and J is TRBJ2-7; 7 bases are shared with TRBD1. This CDR3 contains 15 residues. CDR1 and CDR2 from the germline V gene are MDHEN and SYDVKM. Trimming cost V 6 bases and J 0 bases; bases outside gene matches: 8.